This TCR beta chain was sequenced during a study of CD8+ T cells in alopecia areata. Regarding the study as a whole: Scalp specimens additionally yield sequences from normal skin's resident alphabeta T cells.

Isolated RNA was reverse transcribed into cDNA used as the sequencing template. Generated by immunoSEQ multiplex PCR, the TCRdb table keeps only in-frame clones and is missing some. Found here are 140,000 to 150,000 clones, over 70% of them singletons; the top ten hold over 12%. The CDR3 loop spans 16 amino acids. Trimming took 5 bases from V and 4 from J; bases not matched to a gene: 12. Germline V CDR1 and CDR2: LGHNT, FRNRAP. Notes on this clone: The antigen remains undetermined.

The sequence was obtained from a human donor with alopecia areata. Here the sequenced sample was CD8+ T cells sorted from blood, taken at week 0. The chain recombines TRBV12-5 with TRBJ2-3, with 7 positions matching TRBD1. DNA of the CDR3: TGTGCTAGTGGTCAGAACAGGGGCCGGGGCCCAGATACGCAGTATTTT. Its protein is CASGQNRGRGPDTQYF.